This T cell receptor (beta chain) is drawn from a study of blood T cell repertoires in COVID-19. At the level of the study: Nucleic acid was either cDNA or gDNA, and it came from T cells, B-cell-depleted T cells, or PBMCs.

Original processing notes: Reference gene primer amplification gave nucleated cell count estimates. Assay used: immunoSEQ multiplex PCR; TCRdb lists only in-frame clones, some missing. That table is the source of V, J and clone size, and D and trimming were worked out from the DNA. The sample shows about 220,000 clones, 84% of them seen only once. The CDR3 is 15 residues long. After removal of 1 base from V and 5 bases from J, the junction contained 7 bases not matched to a gene. From germline, CDR1 is SGHVS and CDR2 FNYEAQ. V usage is TRBV7-6 and J usage is TRBJ2-5; 7 bases line up with TRBD2. Sequencing was performed on peripheral blood. This clonotype was sampled from a woman aged 25 to 39 who had recovered from COVID-19. In DNA form, the CDR3 reads TGTGCCAGCAGCTTAGATGGCGGGAGTTGGGAGACCCAGTACTTC. It encodes CASSLDGGSWETQYF.